The 20 T cell receptor beta chains presented below share a single source sample, sequenced in a study of blood T cell repertoires in COVID-19. Assay: immunoSEQ multiplex PCR; the TCRdb copy retains only in-frame clones and omits some. The table includes approximately 75,000 clones, approximately 79% detected once. The sample consisted of peripheral blood. Receptors originate from a human donor with acute or convalescent COVID-19. The donor label of this sample is uncertain.

This chain connects TRBV9 to TRBJ1-2; D unclear. Germline CDR1 is SGDLS and CDR2 is YYNGEE. The CDR3 has 14 amino acids. Trimming pared 0 bases from V and 6 bases from J, leaving 12 bases between. The CDR3 nucleotides are TGTGCCAGCAGCGTAGGAATCGGACTCCATGGCTACACCTTC. Its protein is CASSVGIGLHGYTF.

V usage is TRBV24-1 and J usage is TRBJ2-7; D might be TRBD2 (6 bases). Per the germline V gene, CDR1 is KGHDR and CDR2 is SFDVKD. V lost 6 bases and J lost 3, with 14 bases in between. The length of the CDR3 is 14 residues. CDR3 in DNA: TGTGCCACCAGTTTGAGGATTAGCGGCTACGAGCAGTACGTC. This sequence encodes CATSLRISGYEQYV.

The chain combines TRBV30 with TRBJ2-7, with D possibly matching TRBD1 (6 bases). This CDR3 has 15 residues. The germline CDR1 and CDR2 sequences are GTSNPN and SVGIG (reference sequence). V gave up 2 bases and J gave up 3 bases, with 17 bases separating them. The CDR3 nucleotides are TGTGCCTGGAGTAAACTGACAGGCGACAGCTACGAGCAGTACTTC. Encoded protein: CAWSKLTGDSYEQYF.

The genes are TRBV10-3 and TRBJ1-4, with TRBD1 identical over 9 bases. The CDR3 length is 14 residues. V shed 3 bases and J 8 bases; nucleotides not matched to a gene: 4. Germline V gives CDR1 ENHRY, CDR2 SYGVKD. DNA for the CDR3: TGTGCCATCAGTGATGGGACAGGGAGAGAAAAACTGTTTTTT. This sequence encodes CAISDGTGREKLFF.

This clone is medium-sized (0.01 to 0.1%) in the sample. The rearrangement links TRBV11-2 to TRBJ1-5; D is unclear. The CDR3 has 14 amino acids. Between the trimmed V and J ends, which lost 1 base and 2 bases, there was a span of 6 bases. In germline, CDR1 is SGHAT, CDR2 FQNNGV. CDR3 in DNA: TGTGCCAGCAGCTTAGGGGCAGGCAATCAGCCCCAGCATTTT. Translated: CASSLGAGNQPQHF. Full variable domain (remainder filled in from reference TRBV11-2 and TRBJ1-5): EAGVAQSPRYKIIEKRQSVAFWCNPISGHATLYWYQQILGQGPKLLIQFQNNGVVDDSQLPKDRFSAERLKGVDSTLKIQPAKLEDSAVYLCASSLGAGNQPQHFGDGTRLSIL.

The chain employs TRBV20-1 and TRBJ2-5; 9 bases are a match to TRBD1. Looked up from germline, CDR1 is DFQATT and CDR2 is SNEGSKA (reference sequence). This CDR3 region has 15 residues. The trim removed 3 bases at V and 5 bases at J, leaving 10 bases unmatched. CDR3 amino acids: CSASPPGQGGETQYF. In nucleotides, the CDR3 is TGCAGTGCTAGTCCGCCGGGACAGGGCGGGGAGACCCAGTACTTC.

The rearrangement uses TRBV7-2 and TRBJ1-4, with D perhaps TRBD1 (6 bases). Trimming took 11 bases from V and 8 from J, leaving 18 bases between them. Germline V CDR1 and CDR2: SGHTA, FQGNSA. CDR3 length: 13 residues. CDR3 sequence (DNA): TGTGCCGCTTCTGACTGGGGGGGCGAAAAACTGTTTTTT. Its protein product is CAASDWGGEKLFF.

V and J are TRBV16 and TRBJ1-5; D unclear. CDR1 and CDR2 (germline): KGHSY, FQNENV. CDR3 length: 17 residues. The V end lost 1 base, the J end lost 0 bases, and 13 bases lay between the germline ends. The CDR3 loop is CASSQYRPNYSNQPQHF. In DNA, the CDR3 is TGTGCCAGCAGCCAATATAGACCAAACTATAGCAATCAGCCCCAGCATTTT.

This sequence joins TRBV5-4 and TRBJ1-3; D is undetermined. Deletions cut 3 bases from V and 1 base from J, with 8 bases between. This CDR3 has 14 amino acids. Germline V lookup: CDR1 SGHNT, CDR2 YYREEE (reference sequence). DNA for the CDR3: TGTGCCAGCAGCTCCATGCAGTCTGGAAACACCATATATTTT. The encoded protein is CASSSMQSGNTIYF.

This sequence joins TRBV7-7 and TRBJ1-3; maybe TRBD1 (5 bases). The germline V gene encodes CDR1 SSHAT and CDR2 FNYEAQ (reference sequence). The CDR3 extends over 15 amino acids. The V end was cut by 5 bases, the J end by 0 bases, with 11 bases between. The CDR3 DNA sequence: TGTGCCAGCAGCCCGACGACAGTCTCTGGAAACACCATATATTTT. It is translated as CASSPTTVSGNTIYF. The full variable domain, in which reference TRBV7-7 and TRBJ1-3 provide the parts outside the CDR3, is GAGVSQSPRYKVTKRGQDVTLRCDPISSHATLYWYQQALGQGPEFLTYFNYEAQPDKSGLPSDRFSAERPEGSISTLTIQRTEQRDSAMYRCASSPTTVSGNTIYFGEGSWLTVV.

This clone has a single count. The chain joins TRBV28 to TRBJ2-7, with 10 nucleotides matching TRBD1. The CDR3 contains 14 residues. J was trimmed by 2 bases and V by 8 bases; bases with no gene match: 6. Germline lookup yields CDR1 MDHEN and CDR2 SYDVKM. The CDR3 DNA is TGTGCCAGCCAGGACAGGGGGATCCCCTACGAGCAGTACTTC. It is translated as CASQDRGIPYEQYF.

The chain has TRBV7-2 and TRBJ2-7, with 8 nucleotides matching TRBD2. Germline lookup yields CDR1 SGHTA and CDR2 FQGNSA. The CDR3 extends over 14 amino acids. With 3 bases clipped from V and 3 bases from J, the junction kept 4 bases outside the gene matches. The CDR3: CASSFREGVYEQYF. The CDR3 nucleotides read TGTGCCAGCAGCTTTCGGGAGGGGGTCTACGAGCAGTACTTC.

This clone has a single count. The rearrangement joins TRBV28 to TRBJ2-7, with 12 positions matching TRBD2. The CDR3 extends over 15 amino acids. J was trimmed by 3 bases and V by 5 bases; bases with no gene match: 5. Germline CDR1 and CDR2: MDHEN and SYDVKM. The CDR3 DNA follows: TGTGCCAGCAGTCCCCTAGCGGGAGGGATCTACGAGCAGTACTTC. Translating it yields CASSPLAGGIYEQYF.

V gene TRBV20-1 combines with J gene TRBJ2-5, with 10 bases lining up with TRBD2. The junction had 6 bases not matched to a gene; V was cut back by 3 bases and J by 5 bases. CDR3 length equals 14 residues. Germline V gene sequence: CDR1 DFQATT, CDR2 SNEGSKA (reference sequence). CDR3 sequence reads: CSASPLAGDETQYF. CDR3 coding DNA: TGCAGTGCTAGTCCCCTAGCGGGGGACGAGACCCAGTACTTC.

The chain employs TRBV5-1 and TRBJ2-7, with unresolved D. Deletions cut 1 base from V and 0 bases from J, with 17 bases between. The CDR3 is 17 residues long. Looked up from germline, CDR1 is SGHRS and CDR2 is YFSETQ. The CDR3 loop is CASSLPSGCESSYEQYV. As DNA, the CDR3 is TGCGCCAGCAGCTTGCCATCCGGGTGCGAGAGCTCCTACGAGCAGTACGTC.

This clone was counted a few times. The J gene is TRBJ2-4, the V gene TRBV3-1 (or the pseudogene TRBV3-2); 7 bases fit TRBD1. Per the germline V gene, CDR1 is LGHDT and CDR2 is YNNKEL (reference sequence). With V trimmed by 7 bases and J by 9 bases, 6 bases remained unmatched. The CDR3 is 12 amino acids. DNA of the CDR3: TGTGCCAGCAACAGTCCAGGGGGCATTCAGTACTTC. Translating it yields CASNSPGGIQYF.

The chain is built from TRBV5-1 and TRBJ2-2, with TRBD1 identical over 7 bases. The CDR3 spans 13 residues. J gave up 6 bases and V 5 bases, and 4 bases lay outside the gene matches. Germline assignment: CDR1 SGHRS and CDR2 YFSETQ. The CDR3: CASSYDRAGELFF. CDR3 bases: TGCGCCAGCAGTTATGACAGGGCCGGGGAGCTGTTTTTT.

CDR3 sequence (DNA): TGTGCCAGCAGCTTAGAAGGCGGGGGGCCCTACAATGAGCAGTTCTTC. Its protein product is CASSLEGGGPYNEQFF. V is TRBV7-8 and J is TRBJ2-1; TRBD2 aligns across 8 bases. Trimming at V came to 1 base and at J to 2 bases, leaving 4 bases not matched to a gene. CDR1 is SGHVS, CDR2 FQNEAQ, per germline. CDR3 size: 16 residues.

Regarding this clone: The sample holds other DNA sequences that translate to the same CDR3. V usage is TRBV29-1 and J usage is TRBJ2-7; 10 bases are shared with TRBD2. The ends lost 3 bases at V and 5 bases at J; junction bases unmatched: 4. In germline, CDR1 is SQVTM, CDR2 ANQGSEA. The CDR3 is 13 residues long. The CDR3 bases are TGCAGCGTTGACCCCGGGACTAGCGACGAGCAGTACTTC. Protein sequence: CSVDPGTSDEQYF.

This chain connects TRBV24-1 to TRBJ2-5; 14 bases map to TRBD2. J was trimmed by 2 bases and V by 5 bases; bases with no gene match: 6. This CDR3 has 17 amino acids. Germline CDR1 reads KGHDR; CDR2 reads SFDVKD. CDR3 loop: CATSVGTSGSRQETQYF. The CDR3 DNA reads as TGTGCCACCAGTGTTGGGACTAGCGGGAGTAGGCAAGAGACCCAGTACTTC.